Detailed here is one TCR beta chain. Its antigen is still unknown. In the PCR, 60 Vbeta and 13 Jbeta primers were used. Profiling relied on immunoSEQ multiplex PCR, and the TCRdb table lists in-frame clones only, not all of them. Its listing shows about 210,000 clones. V lost 2 bases, J lost 1 base, and 5 bases lay in between. Germline V CDR1 and CDR2: SNHLY, FYNNEI. The CDR3 contains 13 residues. The sample belongs to a study of cytomegalovirus exposure and HLA in healthy donors. Study-level points and caveats: Generally TCR sequences proved uncommon, though certain public TCRs appeared in numerous donors. V- and J-gene trimming of TCR beta was linked (in a later analysis) to a missense DCLRE1C variant. Being productive about 90% or about 30% of the time was typical of most TCR beta V segments in an earlier analysis.

Input material: PBMCs. The clonotype was recovered from a woman in her thirties in good health and CMV-seropositive. This chain joins TRBV2 and TRBJ1-1, with no clear D. The CDR3: CASSENRNTEAFF. The CDR3 region has the DNA TGTGCCAGCAGTGAAAACAGGAACACTGAAGCTTTCTTT.